The text below deals with one T cell receptor (beta chain). Authors' processing steps: Estimates of nucleated cell counts were drawn from the amplification of reference gene primers. The method was immunoSEQ multiplex PCR; TCRdb's version includes in-frame clones alone and lacks a portion of them. V and J calls and clone size are as listed in that table; D and trimming were resolved from the DNA. The sample holds around 160,000 clones, roughly four fifths seen once. This sample was included in a study of blood T cell repertoires in COVID-19. Study at large: From the United States, Italy and Spain came samples of acute and convalescent COVID-19. PBMCs, B-cell-depleted T cells, or T cells were the source of the cDNA or gDNA that made up the material.

Germline loops: CDR1 ENHRY, CDR2 SYGVKD. The CDR3 has 13 amino acids. V lost 11 bases to trimming and J lost 1 base, with 14 bases between them. The TCR originated in a human donor with acute or convalescent COVID-19. The donor label of this sample is uncertain. The chain links TRBV10-3 to TRBJ1-1, with D possibly TRBD1 on 6 matching bases. The sequenced sample consisted of peripheral blood. This chain's CDR3 is CAGRGQPNTEAFF. The DNA of the CDR3 is TGTGCCGGCCGAGGACAGCCGAACACTGAAGCTTTCTTT.